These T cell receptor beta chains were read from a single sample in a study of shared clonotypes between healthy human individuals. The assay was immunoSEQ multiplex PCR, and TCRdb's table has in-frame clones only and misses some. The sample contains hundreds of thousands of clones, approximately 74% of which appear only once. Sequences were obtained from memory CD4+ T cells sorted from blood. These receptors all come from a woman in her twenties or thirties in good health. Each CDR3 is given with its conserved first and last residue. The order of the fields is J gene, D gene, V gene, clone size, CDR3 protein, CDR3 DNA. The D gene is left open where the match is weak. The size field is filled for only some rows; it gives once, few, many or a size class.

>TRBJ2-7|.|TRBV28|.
CASSLGGGYEQYF
TGTGCCAGCAGTTTAGGGGGCGGCTACGAGCAGTACTTC
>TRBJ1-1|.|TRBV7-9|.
CASSPRQGFSEAFF
TGTGCCAGCAGCCCCCGTCAAGGGTTTTCTGAAGCTTTCTTT
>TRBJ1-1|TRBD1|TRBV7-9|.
CAGTGASMNTEAFF
TGTGCTGGGACAGGGGCCTCCATGAACACTGAAGCTTTCTTT
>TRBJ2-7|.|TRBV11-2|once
CASSLHGSSYEQYF
TGTGCCAGCAGCTTACACGGAAGCTCCTACGAGCAGTACTTC
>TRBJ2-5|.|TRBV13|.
CASSSRQTGQETQYF
TGTGCCAGCAGCTCTCGCCAGACAGGACAAGAGACCCAGTACTTC
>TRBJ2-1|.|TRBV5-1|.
CASSTGVSDEQFF
TGCGCCAGCAGTACTGGAGTTTCTGATGAGCAGTTCTTC
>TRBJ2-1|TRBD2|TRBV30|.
CAWSLGLAAYNEQFF
TGTGCCTGGAGTCTAGGACTAGCGGCATACAATGAGCAGTTCTTC
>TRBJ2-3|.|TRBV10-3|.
CATGDSTDTQYF
TGTGCCACCGGGGACAGCACAGATACGCAGTATTTT
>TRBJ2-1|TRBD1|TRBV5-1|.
CASSLGDRDFYEQFF
TGCGCCAGCAGCTTAGGGGACAGGGATTTCTATGAGCAGTTCTTC
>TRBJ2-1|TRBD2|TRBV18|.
CASSPHVLAGGSLTYNEQFF
TGTGCCAGCTCACCACACGTTCTAGCGGGAGGTAGCCTTACCTACAATGAGCAGTTCTTC
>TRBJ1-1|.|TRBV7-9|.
CASSSMNTEAFF
TGTGCCAGCAGCAGCATGAACACTGAAGCTTTCTTT
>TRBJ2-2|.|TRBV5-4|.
CASSLDLGTTGELFF
TGTGCCAGCAGCTTGGACTTGGGGACCACCGGGGAGCTGTTTTTT
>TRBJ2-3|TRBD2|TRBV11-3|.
CASSALAGGLTDTQYF
TGTGCCAGCAGCGCCTTAGCGGGAGGTTTAACAGATACGCAGTATTTT
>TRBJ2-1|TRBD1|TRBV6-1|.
CASRARTGKGNEQFF
TGTGCCAGCAGAGCCCGGACAGGGAAGGGCAATGAGCAGTTCTTC